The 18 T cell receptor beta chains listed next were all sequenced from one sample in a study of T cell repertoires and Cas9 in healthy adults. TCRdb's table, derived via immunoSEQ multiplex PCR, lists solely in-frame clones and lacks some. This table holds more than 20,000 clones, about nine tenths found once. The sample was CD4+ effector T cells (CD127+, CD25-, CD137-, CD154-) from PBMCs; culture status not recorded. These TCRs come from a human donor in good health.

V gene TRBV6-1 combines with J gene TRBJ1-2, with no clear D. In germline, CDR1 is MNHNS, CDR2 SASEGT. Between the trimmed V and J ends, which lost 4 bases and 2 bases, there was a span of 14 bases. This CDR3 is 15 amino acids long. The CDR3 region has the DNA TGTGCCAGCAGTGCCGTACGGACGGTCAACTATGGCTACACCTTC. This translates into CASSAVRTVNYGYTF.

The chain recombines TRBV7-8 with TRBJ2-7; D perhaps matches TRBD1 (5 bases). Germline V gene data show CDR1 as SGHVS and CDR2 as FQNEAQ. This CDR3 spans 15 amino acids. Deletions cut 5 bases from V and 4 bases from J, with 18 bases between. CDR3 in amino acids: CASSPVSSREYEQYV. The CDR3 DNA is TGTGCCAGCAGCCCCGTTTCAAGCAGGGAATACGAGCAGTACGTC.

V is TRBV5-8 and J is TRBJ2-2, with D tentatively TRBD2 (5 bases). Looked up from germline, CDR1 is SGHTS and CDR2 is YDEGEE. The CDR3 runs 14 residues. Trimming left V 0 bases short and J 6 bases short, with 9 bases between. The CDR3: CASSLVRGPGELFF. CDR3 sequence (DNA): TGTGCCAGCAGCTTGGTTCGGGGTCCCGGGGAGCTGTTTTTT.

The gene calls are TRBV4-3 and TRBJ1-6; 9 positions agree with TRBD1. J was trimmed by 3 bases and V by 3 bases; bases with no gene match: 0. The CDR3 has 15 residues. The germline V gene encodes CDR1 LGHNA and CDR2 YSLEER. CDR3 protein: CASSQDRGYNSPLHF. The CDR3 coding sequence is TGCGCCAGCAGCCAGGACAGGGGCTATAATTCACCCCTCCACTTT.

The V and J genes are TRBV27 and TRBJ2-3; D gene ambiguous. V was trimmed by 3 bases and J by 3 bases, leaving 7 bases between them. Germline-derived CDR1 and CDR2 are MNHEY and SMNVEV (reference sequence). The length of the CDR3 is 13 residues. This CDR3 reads CASSFLRTDTQYF. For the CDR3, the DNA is TGTGCCAGCAGTTTTTTACGGACAGATACGCAGTATTTT.

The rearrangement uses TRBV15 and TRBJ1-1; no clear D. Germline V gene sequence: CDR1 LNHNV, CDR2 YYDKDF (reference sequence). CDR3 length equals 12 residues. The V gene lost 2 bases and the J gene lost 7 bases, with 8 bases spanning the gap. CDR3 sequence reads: CATSRLKSEAFF. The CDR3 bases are TGTGCCACCAGCAGACTGAAGAGTGAAGCTTTCTTT.

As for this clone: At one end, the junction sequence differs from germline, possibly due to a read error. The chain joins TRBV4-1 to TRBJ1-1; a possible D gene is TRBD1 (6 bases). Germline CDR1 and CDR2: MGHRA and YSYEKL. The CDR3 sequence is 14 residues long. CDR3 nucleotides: TGCGCCAGCAGCCGGGGGCCCATGAACATTGAAGCTTTCTTT. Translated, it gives CASSRGPMNIEAFF.

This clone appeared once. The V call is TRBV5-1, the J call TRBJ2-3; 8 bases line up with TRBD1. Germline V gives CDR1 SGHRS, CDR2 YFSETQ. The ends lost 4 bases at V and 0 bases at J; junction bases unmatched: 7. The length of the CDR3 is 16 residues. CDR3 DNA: TGCGCCAGCAGCCCCAACAGGGGGGCTAGCACAGATACGCAGTATTTT. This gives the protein CASSPNRGASTDTQYF.

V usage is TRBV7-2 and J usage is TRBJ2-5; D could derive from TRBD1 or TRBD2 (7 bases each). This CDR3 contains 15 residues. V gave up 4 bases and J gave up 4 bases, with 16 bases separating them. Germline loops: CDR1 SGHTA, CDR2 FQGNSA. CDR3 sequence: CASSSRQGGGETQYF. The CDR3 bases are TGTGCCAGCAGCTCAAGACAGGGAGGGGGAGAGACCCAGTACTTC.

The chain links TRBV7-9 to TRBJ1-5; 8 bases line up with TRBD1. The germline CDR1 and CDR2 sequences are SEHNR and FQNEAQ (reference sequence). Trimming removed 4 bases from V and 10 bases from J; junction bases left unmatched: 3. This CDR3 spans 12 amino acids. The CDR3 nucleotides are TGTGCCAGCAGCTCCGACAGGGGACCCCAGCATTTT. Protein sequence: CASSSDRGPQHF.

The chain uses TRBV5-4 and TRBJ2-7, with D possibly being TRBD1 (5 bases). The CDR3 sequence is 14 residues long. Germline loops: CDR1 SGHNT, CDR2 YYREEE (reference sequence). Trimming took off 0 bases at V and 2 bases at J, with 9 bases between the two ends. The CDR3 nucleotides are TGTGCCAGCAGCTTGGGTCCAGGGCCCTACGAGCAGTACGTC. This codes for CASSLGPGPYEQYV.

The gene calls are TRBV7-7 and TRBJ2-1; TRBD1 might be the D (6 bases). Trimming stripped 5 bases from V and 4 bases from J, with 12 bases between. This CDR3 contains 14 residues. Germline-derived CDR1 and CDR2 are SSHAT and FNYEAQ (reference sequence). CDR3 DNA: TGTGCCAGCAGCGACGGACAGCCGTACAATGAGCAGTTCTTC. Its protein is CASSDGQPYNEQFF.

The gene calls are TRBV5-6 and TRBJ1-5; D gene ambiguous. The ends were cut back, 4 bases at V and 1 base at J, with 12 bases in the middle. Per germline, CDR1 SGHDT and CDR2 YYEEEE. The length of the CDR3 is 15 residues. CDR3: CASSPLSLSNQPQHF. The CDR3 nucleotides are TGTGCCAGCAGCCCCCTCTCTCTCAGCAATCAGCCCCAGCATTTT.

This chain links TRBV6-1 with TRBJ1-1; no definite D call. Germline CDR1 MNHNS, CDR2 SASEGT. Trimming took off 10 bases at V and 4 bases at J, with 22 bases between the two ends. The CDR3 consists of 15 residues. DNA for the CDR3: TGTGCCACAAAAAGTGTCCAGAACCGTGTCACTGAAGCTTTCTTT. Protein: CATKSVQNRVTEAFF.

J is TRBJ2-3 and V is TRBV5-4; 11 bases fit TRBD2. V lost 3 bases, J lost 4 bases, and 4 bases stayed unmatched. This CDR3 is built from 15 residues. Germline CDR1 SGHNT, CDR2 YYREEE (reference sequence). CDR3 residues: CASSSTSGSADTQYF. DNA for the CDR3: TGTGCCAGCAGCTCCACTAGCGGGAGCGCAGATACGCAGTATTTT.

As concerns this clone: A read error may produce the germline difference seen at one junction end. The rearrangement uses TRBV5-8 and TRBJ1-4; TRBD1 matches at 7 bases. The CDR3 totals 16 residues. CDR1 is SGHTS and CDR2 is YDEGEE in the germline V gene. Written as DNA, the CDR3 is TGTGCCAGCACCTTGGTTAGACAGGGCGGTCGAGAAAAACTGTTTTTT. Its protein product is CASTLVRQGGREKLFF. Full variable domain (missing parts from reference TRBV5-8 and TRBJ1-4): EAGVTQSPTHLIKTRGQQATLRCSPISGHTSVYWYQQALGLGLQFLLWYDEGEERNRGNFPPRFSGRQFPNYSSELNVNALELEDSALYLCASTLVRQGGREKLFFGSGTQLSVL.

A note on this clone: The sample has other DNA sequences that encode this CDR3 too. The CDR3 here is CAWSRGGPGELFF. Here the CDR3 DNA reads TGTGCCTGGAGCAGGGGGGGTCCCGGGGAGCTGTTTTTT. V usage is TRBV30 and J usage is TRBJ2-2; either TRBD1 or TRBD2 may fit D (7 bases each). Germline V lookup: CDR1 GTSNPN, CDR2 SVGIG (reference sequence). V was shortened by 3 bases and J by 6 bases, with 11 bases between the two germline ends. The CDR3 runs to 13 residues.

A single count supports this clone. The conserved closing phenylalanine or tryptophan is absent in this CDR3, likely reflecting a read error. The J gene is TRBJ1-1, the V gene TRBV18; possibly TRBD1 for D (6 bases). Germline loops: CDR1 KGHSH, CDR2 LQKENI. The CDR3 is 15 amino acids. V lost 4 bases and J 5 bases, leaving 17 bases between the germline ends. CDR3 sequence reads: CASSHETGGRTEAFS. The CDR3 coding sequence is TGTGCCAGCTCACACGAGACAGGAGGGCGGACTGAAGCTTTCTCT.